The 12 T cell receptor beta chains below all came from one sample that was sequenced in a study of shared clonotypes between healthy human individuals. Data came from immunoSEQ multiplex PCR; TCRdb stores just in-frame clones and leaves some out. The table lists millions of clones, over 90% of them singletons. The sequencing input was naive CD4+ T cells from PBMCs. Subset indicated: CD45RA+ positively selected. The source of these receptors is a man aged 18 to 30 in good health. Some clones in this sample may be carry-over from other donors' samples.

The chain employs TRBV27 and TRBJ2-3; D call uncertain. CDR1 and CDR2 (germline): MNHEY, SMNVEV (reference sequence). The CDR3 is made up of 11 amino acids. Trimming pared 3 bases from V and 9 bases from J, leaving 7 bases between. CDR3 sequence reads: CASSFLATQYF. CDR3 in DNA: TGTGCCAGCAGTTTTTTAGCAACGCAGTATTTT.

This chain connects TRBV9 to TRBJ2-5; D not certain. The germline V gene encodes CDR1 SGDLS and CDR2 YYNGEE. V lost 0 bases, J lost 0 bases, and 9 bases lay in between. The CDR3 has 15 residues. The CDR3 reads CASSVDSRYQETQYF. CDR3 bases: TGTGCCAGCAGCGTAGATTCCCGGTACCAAGAGACCCAGTACTTC.

This chain connects TRBV5-6 to TRBJ2-3, with D perhaps TRBD2 (5 bases). Trimming took 3 bases from V and 4 from J, leaving 18 bases between them. The CDR3 is 16 amino acids. Germline CDR1 reads SGHDT; CDR2 reads YYEEEE. This CDR3 reads CASSSLGEPGPDTQYF. CDR3 sequence (DNA): TGTGCCAGCAGCTCCCTCGGGGAGCCCGGGCCAGATACGCAGTATTTT. Combining the CDR3 with reference TRBV5-6 and TRBJ2-3 gives the whole variable domain DAGVTQSPTHLIKTRGQQVTLRCSPKSGHDTVSWYQQALGQGPQFIFQYYEEEERQRGNFPDRFSGHQFPNYSSELNVNALLLGDSALYLCASSSLGEPGPDTQYFGPGTRLTVL.

The chain employs TRBV7-2 and TRBJ1-1; D possibly corresponds to TRBD1 (5 bases). Trimming left V 4 bases short and J 5 bases short, with 20 bases between. Germline V gives CDR1 SGHTA, CDR2 FQGNSA. This CDR3 contains 16 residues. The CDR3 region is CASSSRTDIRGTEAFF. The CDR3 DNA sequence: TGTGCCAGCAGCTCGCGAACGGACATACGAGGGACTGAAGCTTTCTTT.

The rearrangement uses TRBV28 and TRBJ1-1; D call uncertain. There are 12 residues in the CDR3. Germline loops: CDR1 MDHEN, CDR2 SYDVKM. V lost 2 bases and J 11 bases, leaving 12 bases between the germline ends. The CDR3, as DNA: TGTGCCAGCAGTTTAGTATCTCATCTGGCTTTCTTT. It is translated as CASSLVSHLAFF.

This sequence joins TRBV7-3 and TRBJ2-5; D is unclear. Germline CDR1 is SGHTA and CDR2 is FQGTGA. Trimming removed 1 base at V and 5 bases at J, with 8 bases between. This CDR3 comprises 13 residues. The DNA of the CDR3 is TGTGCCAGCAGCTTAAGTAGTAAGGAGACCCAGTACTTC. This codes for CASSLSSKETQYF.

The chain links TRBV28 to TRBJ2-1; tentatively, D is TRBD1 (5 bases). This CDR3 is 15 amino acids long. Germline lookup yields CDR1 MDHEN and CDR2 SYDVKM. V lost 3 bases and J 3 bases, leaving 12 bases between the germline ends. CDR3 nucleotides: TGTGCCAGCAGTTTGAGACAGCTTATCTACAATGAGCAGTTCTTC. It specifies CASSLRQLIYNEQFF. Filled out from reference TRBV28 and TRBJ2-1, the complete variable domain reads DVKVTQSSRYLVKRTGEKVFLECVQDMDHENMFWYRQDPGLGLRLIYFSYDVKMKEKGDIPEGYSVSREKKERFSLILESASTNQTSMYLCASSLRQLIYNEQFFGPGTRLTVL.

As concerns this clone: Other DNA sequences in the same sample also yield this CDR3. The V and J genes are TRBV28 and TRBJ2-7; D might be TRBD1 or TRBD2, each matching 6 bases. Looked up from germline, CDR1 is MDHEN and CDR2 is SYDVKM. The CDR3 totals 15 residues. V shed 2 bases and J shed 4 bases, with 15 bases lying between them. The CDR3 region has the DNA TGTGCCAGCAGTTTAGGTCAAGGGGGGTCTTACGAGCAGTACTTC. This codes for CASSLGQGGSYEQYF. The full variable domain, with the rest looked up from reference TRBV28 and TRBJ2-7, is DVKVTQSSRYLVKRTGEKVFLECVQDMDHENMFWYRQDPGLGLRLIYFSYDVKMKEKGDIPEGYSVSREKKERFSLILESASTNQTSMYLCASSLGQGGSYEQYFGPGTRLTVT.

The chain carries TRBV7-2 and TRBJ1-2; 8 nucleotides line up with TRBD1. The V segment lost 5 bases and the J segment 7 bases; nucleotides outside the gene matches: 9. The CDR3 is 14 residues long. Germline lookup yields CDR1 SGHTA and CDR2 FQGNSA. The CDR3 nucleotides read TGTGCCAGCAGCCGCGCCCGGACAGGGTTTGGCTACACCTTC. Its translation: CASSRARTGFGYTF.

The chain has TRBV5-1 and TRBJ2-3; the D gene is possibly TRBD2 (5 bases). Germline V gene sequence: CDR1 SGHRS, CDR2 YFSETQ. CDR3 size: 13 residues. V was pared by 7 bases and J by 3 bases, with 12 bases between. The CDR3 sequence: CASRRGITDTQYF. The DNA for the CDR3 is TGCGCCAGCCGGCGAGGGATTACAGATACGCAGTATTTT.

This chain connects TRBV19 to TRBJ1-2; D ambiguous. Germline CDR1 is LNHDA and CDR2 is SQIVND (reference sequence). V was clipped by 4 bases and J by 6 bases, with 9 bases between them. The CDR3 extends over 12 amino acids. CDR3 DNA sequence: TGTGCCAGTAGTACTGGGAGGGATGGCTACACCTTC. Translation: CASSTGRDGYTF.

The chain's CDR3 is CASSVRDRGYGDEQFF. The DNA for the CDR3 is TGTGCCAGCAGTGTGAGGGACAGGGGCTATGGGGATGAGCAGTTCTTC. The chain carries TRBV25-1 and TRBJ2-1; 10 nucleotides match TRBD1. Trimming at V came to 4 bases and at J to 8 bases, leaving 11 bases not matched to a gene. The CDR3 extends over 16 amino acids. Germline assignment: CDR1 MGHDK and CDR2 SYGVNS. The whole variable domain, remainder taken from reference TRBV25-1 and TRBJ2-1, is EADIYQTPRYLVIGTGKKITLECSQTMGHDKMYWYQQDPGMELHLIHYSYGVNSTEKGDLSSESTVSRIRTEHFPLTLESARPSHTSQYLCASSVRDRGYGDEQFFGPGTRLTVL.